The 17 T cell receptor beta chains below were found in one sample sequenced in a study of post-analysis software for immune sequencing data. Libraries were made from TCR beta cDNA, and they carried unique molecular identifiers. TCRdb reprocessed the PCR reads via MiXCR and lists one record per CDR3 protein. Among hundreds of thousands of distinct CDR3 sequences, 25% to 30% were seen once, and the ten largest hold roughly 0.54%. Their cognate antigens are unknown. Study-level findings and limits: A few TRBV segments were significantly more frequent in patients than in controls. TRBV5-6, TRBV5-1 and TRBV20-1 were among these segments.

Sample: blood. Receptor source: a girl aged 5-17 years with multiple sclerosis.

The rearrangement links TRBV5-1 to TRBJ1-2; tentative D call: TRBD1 (6 bases). This CDR3 has 14 residues. Trimming removed 1 base at V and 6 bases at J, with 13 bases between. Germline V lookup: CDR1 SGHRS, CDR2 YFSETQ. CDR3 loop: CASSLSGGENGYTF. CDR3 DNA: TGCGCCAGCAGCTTGTCGGGGGGCGAGAATGGCTACACCTTC.

The rearrangement joins TRBV13 to TRBJ2-3; 11 nucleotides align to TRBD2. Unmatched junction bases numbered 8, after V lost 5 bases and J lost 4 bases. Germline V lookup: CDR1 PRHDT, CDR2 FYEKMQ (reference sequence). The CDR3 is made up of 16 amino acids. CDR3 region: CASSRSSGGAPDTQYF. For the CDR3, the DNA is TGTGCCAGCAGCCGAAGTAGCGGGGGGGCTCCAGATACGCAGTATTTT.

The V gene is TRBV3-1, the J gene TRBJ1-1; 10 bases fit TRBD1. The junction had 9 bases not matched to a gene; V was cut back by 4 bases and J by 1 base. The length of the CDR3 is 17 residues. Germline loops: CDR1 LGHDT, CDR2 YNNKEL (reference sequence). The CDR3 DNA reads TGTGCCAGCAGCCCGCAGATGAGGACAGGGGGGAACACTGAAGCTTTCTTT. Its translation is CASSPQMRTGGNTEAFF. Full variable domain (rest looked up from reference TRBV3-1 and TRBJ1-1): DTAVSQTPKYLVTQMGNDKSIKCEQNLGHDTMYWYKQDSKKFLKIMFSYNNKELIINETVPNRFSPKSPDKAHLNLHINSLELGDSAVYFCASSPQMRTGGNTEAFFGQGTRLTVV.

There are a few counts of this clonotype. V usage is TRBV7-2 and J usage is TRBJ2-7, with D unclear. Germline values: CDR1 SGHTA, CDR2 FQGNSA. Trimming removed 0 bases at V and 3 bases at J, with 9 bases between. CDR3 length equals 14 residues. The DNA for the CDR3 is TGTGCCAGCAGCTTAGCAGGGAAAGTCTACGAGCAGTACTTC. This encodes CASSLAGKVYEQYF.

This sequence joins TRBV28 and TRBJ2-4; D remains unclear. V was shortened by 5 bases and J by 6 bases, with 8 bases between the two germline ends. Germline V gene lookup returns CDR1 MDHEN and CDR2 SYDVKM. This CDR3 comprises 12 residues. The CDR3 DNA reads as TGTGCCAGCAGTCCACGAGGAAACATTCAGTACTTC. Translated, it gives CASSPRGNIQYF.

The sample holds a few counts of this clonotype. The V and J genes are TRBV4-2 and TRBJ2-3; TRBD2 matches 12 bases. The CDR3 totals 17 residues. The V gene's germline CDR1 is LGHNA and CDR2 YNFKEQ. V was clipped by 0 bases and J by 6 bases; unmatched bases: 7. The DNA for the CDR3 is TGTGCCAGCAGCCAAGAAATGCGACTAGCGGGGGTCGATACGCAGTATTTT. Amino acid sequence: CASSQEMRLAGVDTQYF.

The CDR3 DNA is TGCAGTGCCCAACAAGTTGGGGGGGCAGAGAGCACAGATACGCAGTATTTT. This gives the protein CSAQQVGGAESTDTQYF. V is TRBV20-1 and J is TRBJ2-3; perhaps TRBD2 as D (7 bases). Trimming shortened V by 6 bases and J by 0 bases, and 22 bases separated the two germline ends. In germline, CDR1 is DFQATT, CDR2 SNEGSKA (reference sequence). The CDR3 totals 17 residues.

The J gene is TRBJ2-2, the V gene TRBV11-2, with D tentatively TRBD1 or TRBD2 (5 bases each). The CDR3 is 15 amino acids. V was pared by 5 bases and J by 5 bases, with 15 bases between. Per the germline V gene, CDR1 is SGHAT and CDR2 is FQNNGV. CDR3 region: CASSRYGAETGELFF. In DNA form, the CDR3 reads TGTGCCAGCAGCCGGTACGGGGCCGAAACCGGGGAGCTGTTTTTT.

The table lists this clonotype with a few counts. This chain uses TRBV7-2 with TRBJ2-1; D gene uncertain. This CDR3 has 14 residues. Trimming shortened V by 3 bases and J by 10 bases, and 16 bases separated the two germline ends. Germline V gene lookup returns CDR1 SGHTA and CDR2 FQGNSA. The CDR3 coding sequence is TGTGCCAGCAGCTTGGACGTTGGGATGGGGGAGCAGTTCTTC. Protein product: CASSLDVGMGEQFF. Drawing the rest from reference TRBV7-2 and TRBJ2-1, the complete variable domain is GAGVSQSPSNKVTEKGKDVELRCDPISGHTALYWYRQSLGQGLEFLIYFQGNSAPDKSGLPSDRFSAERTGGSVSTLTIQRTQQEDSAVYLCASSLDVGMGEQFFGPGTRLTVL.

The gene calls are TRBV28 and TRBJ2-7; 8 bases match TRBD1. The germline gives CDR1 MDHEN, CDR2 SYDVKM. CDR3 length equals 12 residues. With V trimmed by 6 bases and J by 9 bases, 7 bases remained unmatched. The CDR3 sequence is CASSTGGVRQYF. The CDR3 nucleotides are TGTGCCAGCAGCACAGGGGGAGTGCGGCAGTACTTC.

The chain recombines TRBV5-6 with TRBJ2-3; D is possibly TRBD2 (5 bases). Trimming removed 0 bases from V and 6 bases from J, with 17 bases in between. Germline V gives CDR1 SGHDT, CDR2 YYEEEE. CDR3 size: 16 residues. The chain's CDR3 is CASSLAWSGVFDTQYF. CDR3 coding DNA: TGTGCCAGCAGCTTGGCCTGGTCCGGGGTGTTCGATACGCAGTATTTT.

This clonotype was counted between two and nine times. The chain combines TRBV9 with TRBJ2-3; no clear D gene. V lost 0 bases to trimming and J lost 0 bases, with 8 bases between them. CDR3 length equals 15 residues. From germline, CDR1 is SGDLS and CDR2 YYNGEE. This chain's CDR3 is CASSVEVWSTDTQYF. The DNA for the CDR3 is TGTGCCAGCAGCGTAGAGGTATGGAGCACAGATACGCAGTATTTT.

This clonotype has just a few counts. The V and J genes are TRBV7-2 and TRBJ2-5; D gene uncertain. CDR1 SGHTA and CDR2 FQGNSA come from the germline V gene. The CDR3 is 16 amino acids. V was shortened by 1 base and J by 5 bases, with 17 bases between the two germline ends. The CDR3 protein is CASSLGSVWRPETQYF. CDR3 sequence (DNA): TGTGCCAGCAGCTTAGGATCGGTATGGCGGCCTGAGACCCAGTACTTC.

This clonotype was counted only a few times. This chain uses TRBV29-1 with TRBJ2-7; D is unresolved. V was cut by 3 bases and J by 0 bases, with 9 bases left in between. The CDR3 is 13 amino acids. Germline V CDR1 and CDR2: SQVTM, ANQGSEA. This chain's CDR3 is CSVDGESSYEQYF. As DNA, the CDR3 is TGCAGCGTTGATGGGGAAAGCTCCTACGAGCAGTACTTC.

The CDR3 region has the DNA TGCGCCAGCAGCCAAGAAGTCACCCGGGAGGCGCAGTATTTT. Encoded protein: CASSQEVTREAQYF. V usage is TRBV4-3 and J usage is TRBJ2-3; 7 nucleotides match TRBD2. Germline V CDR1 and CDR2: LGHNA, YSLEER. The J segment lost 10 bases and the V segment lost 0 bases, leaving 7 bases of the junction unmatched. The CDR3 extends over 14 amino acids.

This clonotype was counted a few times. The V gene is TRBV28, the J gene TRBJ2-5, with 8 positions matching TRBD1. The CDR3 extends over 13 amino acids. Germline trimming cut 6 bases from V and 5 bases from J; bases unmatched to any gene: 5. In germline, CDR1 is MDHEN, CDR2 SYDVKM. The CDR3 spells CASSRQGLETQYF. DNA for the CDR3: TGTGCCAGCAGCCGACAGGGGTTGGAGACCCAGTACTTC.

This clonotype was counted at least ten times. The chain joins TRBV4-1 to TRBJ2-1; a weak D match, TRBD2 (6 bases). Trimming stripped 3 bases from V and 4 bases from J, with 19 bases between. The CDR3 length is 17 residues. Germline loops: CDR1 MGHRA, CDR2 YSYEKL. CDR3 DNA sequence: TGCGCCAGCAGCCAGGAGCTTTCAGCGGGCTTTTACAATGAGCAGTTCTTC. Protein product: CASSQELSAGFYNEQFF.